The sequence of this T cell receptor (beta chain) was determined in a study of T cells after yellow fever vaccination. The study made its TCR cDNA through 5'RACE template switching. That step introduced a universal primer site along with UMIs. TCRdb reprocessed the 5' RACE reads with MiXCR, giving one entry per CDR3 protein. The profile shows around 300,000 distinct CDR3 sequences, approximately 4% of them singletons. Of note for this clonotype: What it binds is unknown.

General study results and limits: Researchers cautioned that FACS-sorted repertoires could harbor abundant clonotypes contaminating from the bulk population.

CDR3 length: 14 residues. The V end lost 5 bases, the J end lost 4 bases, and 15 bases lay between the germline ends. The sample consisted of PBMCs, taken 5 days after the yellow fever booster vaccination. This rearrangement joins TRBV12-3 or TRBV12-4 to TRBJ2-7; possibly TRBD1 or TRBD2 for D (5 bases each). This clonotype originated in a young man who received the YFV17D yellow fever vaccine. CDR3 region: CASSHRPRGYEQYF. In DNA, the CDR3 is TGTGCCAGCAGTCACAGGCCCCGGGGTTACGAGCAGTACTTC.